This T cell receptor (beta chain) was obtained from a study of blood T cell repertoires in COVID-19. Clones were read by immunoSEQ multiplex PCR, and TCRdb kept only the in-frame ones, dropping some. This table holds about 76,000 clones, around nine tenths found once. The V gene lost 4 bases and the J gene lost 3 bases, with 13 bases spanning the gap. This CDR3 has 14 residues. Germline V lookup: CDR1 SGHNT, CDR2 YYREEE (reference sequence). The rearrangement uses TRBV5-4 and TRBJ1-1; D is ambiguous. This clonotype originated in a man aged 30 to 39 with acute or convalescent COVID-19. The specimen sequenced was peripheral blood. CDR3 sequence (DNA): TGTGCCAGCAGCCCCCGTTGGAGGGACACTGAAGCTTTCTTT. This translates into CASSPRWRDTEAFF.